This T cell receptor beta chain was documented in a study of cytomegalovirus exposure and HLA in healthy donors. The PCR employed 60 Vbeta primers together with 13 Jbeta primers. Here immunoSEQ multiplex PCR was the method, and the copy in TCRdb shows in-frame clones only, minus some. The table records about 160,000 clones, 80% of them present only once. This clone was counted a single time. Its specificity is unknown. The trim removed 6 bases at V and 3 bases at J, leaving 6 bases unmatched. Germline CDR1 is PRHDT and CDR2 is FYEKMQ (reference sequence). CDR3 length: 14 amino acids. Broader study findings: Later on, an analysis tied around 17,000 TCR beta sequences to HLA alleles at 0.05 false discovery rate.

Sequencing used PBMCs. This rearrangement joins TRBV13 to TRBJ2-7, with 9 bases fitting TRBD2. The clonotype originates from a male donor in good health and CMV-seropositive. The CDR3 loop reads CASSLAGKSYEQYF. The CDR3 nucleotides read TGTGCCAGCAGTCTAGCGGGGAAGAGCTACGAGCAGTACTTC.